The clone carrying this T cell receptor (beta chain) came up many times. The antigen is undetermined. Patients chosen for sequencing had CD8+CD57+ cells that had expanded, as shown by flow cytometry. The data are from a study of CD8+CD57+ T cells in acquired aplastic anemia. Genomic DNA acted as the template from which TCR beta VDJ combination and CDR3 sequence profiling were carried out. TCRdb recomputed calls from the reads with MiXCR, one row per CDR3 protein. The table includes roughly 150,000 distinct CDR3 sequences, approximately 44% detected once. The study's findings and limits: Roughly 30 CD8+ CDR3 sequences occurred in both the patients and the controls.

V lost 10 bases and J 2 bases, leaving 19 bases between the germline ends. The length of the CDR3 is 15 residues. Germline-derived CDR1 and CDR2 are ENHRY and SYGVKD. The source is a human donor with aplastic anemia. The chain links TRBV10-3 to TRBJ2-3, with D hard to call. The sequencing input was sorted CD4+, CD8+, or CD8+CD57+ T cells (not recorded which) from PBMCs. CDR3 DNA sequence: TGTGCCACCTTCCACCCAGCATCACCCACAGATACGCAGTATTTT. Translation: CATFHPASPTDTQYF.